Below are 26 T cell receptor beta chains sequenced from a single sample in a study of CD8 T cells in Susac syndrome (dated 2019 in TCRdb). Library method: the immunoSEQ multiplex PCR assay. RNA was extracted using the RNeasy kit, and roughly 0.45 to 1 ug of the RNA was reverse transcribed with random hexamers. TCRdb ran its own pipeline on the public reads, namely fastp trimming at Q25 and MiXCR clone calling, and kept in-frame beta chains. Identical CDR3 protein sequences are pooled into one entry, listed with their most common genes and DNA. The sample includes about 240,000 distinct CDR3 sequences, with less than 96% observed a single time. The ten most abundant clones make up around 0.093% of the sample. Sample: CD4+ T cells from PBMCs. The receptors shown here come from a human donor with Susac syndrome.

This sequence joins TRBV29-1 and TRBJ2-4; TRBD1 might be the D (6 bases). V lost 4 bases and J lost 7, with 17 bases in between. Germline V gene data show CDR1 as SQVTM and CDR2 as ANQGSEA. The CDR3 runs 14 residues. CDR3 amino acids: CSVGDPGDWNIQYF. The CDR3 nucleotides are TGCAGCGTTGGGGATCCAGGGGATTGGAACATTCAGTACTTC.

This clonotype was observed a few times. J is TRBJ1-2 and V is TRBV12-3 or TRBV12-4, with D perhaps matching TRBD1 (5 bases). The CDR3 has 11 amino acids. V was shortened by 5 bases and J by 6 bases, with 7 bases between the two germline ends. The CDR3 loop is CASSPRDGYTF. CDR3 nucleotides: TGTGCCAGCAGTCCCAGGGATGGCTACACCTTC.

The chain carries TRBV14 and TRBJ2-5; no clear D. CDR1 and CDR2 from the germline V gene are SGHDN and FVKESK. V dropped 6 bases and J dropped 0 bases, with 17 bases sitting between them. The CDR3 length is 16 residues. CDR3: CASSDPRRLYQETQYF. The CDR3 nucleotides are TGTGCCAGCAGTGATCCGCGACGGCTGTACCAAGAGACCCAGTACTTC.

The chain combines TRBV7-9 with TRBJ2-3; unclear D gene. V was clipped by 5 bases and J by 2 bases, with 11 bases between them. The CDR3 extends over 14 amino acids. CDR1 and CDR2 (germline): SEHNR, FQNEAQ (reference sequence). Here the CDR3 reads CASSHQATTDTQYF. CDR3 coding DNA: TGTGCCAGCAGCCATCAAGCGACCACAGATACGCAGTATTTT.

This chain links TRBV29-1 with TRBJ2-7; 7 bases line up with TRBD1. V dropped 5 bases and J dropped 2; count of bases not matched to a gene: 6. This CDR3 has 13 residues. The germline gives CDR1 SQVTM, CDR2 ANQGSEA. The CDR3, as DNA: TGCAGCGTTTCTAGGCAGGGGGCCTACGAGCAGTACTTC. Its protein is CSVSRQGAYEQYF.

This chain links TRBV30 with TRBJ1-5; D uncertain. The ends were cut back, 0 bases at V and 7 bases at J, with 10 bases in the middle. The germline V gene encodes CDR1 GTSNPN and CDR2 SVGIG (reference sequence). The CDR3 has 13 amino acids. The CDR3 DNA reads TGTGCCTGGAGTGTCTCGACCGGGCAGCCCCAGCATTTT. Translation: CAWSVSTGQPQHF.

The J gene is TRBJ2-2, the V gene TRBV30; 10 bases fit TRBD2. V lost 3 bases and J lost 7; bases outside the gene matches: 8. The CDR3 runs to 15 residues. Germline-derived CDR1 and CDR2 are GTSNPN and SVGIG (reference sequence). CDR3 loop: CAWSSGRARVGELFF. The CDR3 DNA reads TGTGCCTGGAGCAGCGGGAGGGCCAGAGTCGGGGAGCTGTTTTTT.

The V call is TRBV9, the J call TRBJ2-2; maybe TRBD1 (6 bases). From germline, CDR1 is SGDLS and CDR2 YYNGEE. V lost 2 bases and J 1 base, leaving 9 bases between the germline ends. The CDR3 runs 15 residues. The CDR3 sequence is CASSVDSRNTGELFF. The CDR3 coding sequence is TGTGCCAGCAGCGTGGACAGCCGGAACACCGGGGAGCTGTTTTTT. Drawing the rest from reference TRBV9 and TRBJ2-2, the complete variable domain is DSGVTQTPKHLITATGQRVTLRCSPRSGDLSVYWYQQSLDQGLQFLIQYYNGEERAKGNILERFSAQQFPDLHSELNLSSLELGDSALYFCASSVDSRNTGELFFGEGSRLTVL.

This sequence joins TRBV18 and TRBJ1-5, with D possibly being TRBD1 (5 bases). CDR1 KGHSH and CDR2 LQKENI come from the germline V gene. The CDR3 loop spans 17 amino acids. V gave up 3 bases and J gave up 4 bases, with 19 bases separating them. CDR3 in DNA: TGTGCCAGCTCACCGGTGGGGGAAATAACGAAAAATCAGCCCCAGCATTTT. This encodes CASSPVGEITKNQPQHF.

The V and J genes are TRBV29-1 and TRBJ1-2; TRBD1 agrees at 7 bases. The CDR3 is made up of 13 amino acids. After removal of 4 bases from V and 4 bases from J, the junction contained 6 bases not matched to a gene. Germline-derived CDR1 and CDR2 are SQVTM and ANQGSEA. In DNA form, the CDR3 reads TGCAGCGTTGCCCAGGGGGAAGTCTATGGCTACACCTTC. Protein: CSVAQGEVYGYTF.

Only one count was recorded for this clonotype. V and J are TRBV7-3 and TRBJ2-3, with D unresolved. Germline lookup yields CDR1 SGHTA and CDR2 FQGTGA. V was pared by 3 bases and J by 5 bases, with 15 bases between. This CDR3 is built from 15 residues. CDR3: CASSLDRVVRDTQYF. The CDR3 coding sequence is TGTGCCAGCAGCTTGGACCGAGTAGTGAGAGATACGCAGTATTTT. The full variable domain, in which reference TRBV7-3 and TRBJ2-3 provide the parts outside the CDR3, is GAGVSQTPSNKVTEKGKYVELRCDPISGHTALYWYRQSLGQGPEFLIYFQGTGAADDSGLPNDRFFAVRPEGSVSTLKIQRTERGDSAVYLCASSLDRVVRDTQYFGPGTRLTVL.

The rearrangement joins TRBV30 to TRBJ1-4; no reliable D call. Trimming cost V 5 bases and J 8 bases, with 18 bases left between them. The CDR3 consists of 14 residues. Per the germline V gene, CDR1 is GTSNPN and CDR2 is SVGIG (reference sequence). The CDR3 loop is CAWALVGRREKLFF. Written as DNA, the CDR3 is TGTGCCTGGGCACTGGTGGGGAGACGGGAAAAACTGTTTTTT.

The V and J genes are TRBV21-1 and TRBJ2-1. TRBV21-1 is designated a pseudogene. The CDR3 is 11 residues long. The CDR3 DNA reads TGTGCCAGCAGCAAAGCCCATGAGCAGTTCTTC. Residues: CASSKAHEQFF.

The gene calls are TRBV18 and TRBJ1-2; D unclear. The germline gives CDR1 KGHSH, CDR2 LQKENI. The V end lost 2 bases, the J end lost 6 bases, and 10 bases lay between the germline ends. The CDR3 totals 13 residues. This CDR3 is CASSPSEGDGYTF. In nucleotides, the CDR3 is TGTGCCAGCTCACCATCGGAAGGTGATGGCTACACCTTC.

The chain is built from TRBV24-1 and TRBJ1-5; D may be TRBD1 (6 bases). The ends were cut back, 9 bases at V and 4 bases at J, with 18 bases in the middle. From germline, CDR1 is KGHDR and CDR2 SFDVKD. CDR3 length: 15 residues. This CDR3 reads CATQAPEGGNQPQHF. DNA for the CDR3: TGTGCCACCCAGGCGCCAGAGGGGGGAAATCAGCCCCAGCATTTT.

The chain employs TRBV3-1 and TRBJ1-2; D gene unclear. The V and J ends lost 0 bases and 1 base respectively, with 12 bases between them. Germline lookup yields CDR1 LGHDT and CDR2 YNNKEL (reference sequence). The CDR3 covers 16 residues. CDR3 bases: TGTGCCAGCAGCCAAGATTTTAGGGAGAATAACTATGGCTACACCTTC. Translated, it gives CASSQDFRENNYGYTF.

This CDR3 is CASSPRTVLGEQYF. DNA for the CDR3: TGTGCCAGCAGCCCGAGGACGGTTTTGGGCGAGCAGTACTTC. The chain joins TRBV7-8 to TRBJ2-7; unclear D gene. The CDR3 sequence is 14 residues long. CDR1 SGHVS and CDR2 FQNEAQ come from the germline V gene. Trimming stripped 5 bases from V and 6 bases from J, with 17 bases between.

The chain employs TRBV28 and TRBJ2-7, with D perhaps given as TRBD1 or TRBD2 (5 bases each). In germline, CDR1 is MDHEN, CDR2 SYDVKM. The CDR3 is 13 residues long. The V end lost 10 bases, the J end lost 4 bases, and 17 bases lay between the germline ends. The CDR3 loop is CATLGEPEYEQYF. The CDR3 DNA sequence: TGTGCCACCTTAGGGGAGCCAGAATACGAGCAGTACTTC.

The chain employs TRBV9 and TRBJ2-3, with a possible D match to TRBD1 (5 bases). The CDR3 contains 16 residues. Trimming took off 2 bases at V and 3 bases at J, with 16 bases between the two ends. Germline loops: CDR1 SGDLS, CDR2 YYNGEE. The CDR3 sequence: CASSVVQGPPTDTQYF. CDR3 sequence (DNA): TGTGCCAGCAGCGTGGTCCAGGGTCCCCCTACAGATACGCAGTATTTT. The full variable domain, its missing parts supplied by reference TRBV9 and TRBJ2-3, is DSGVTQTPKHLITATGQRVTLRCSPRSGDLSVYWYQQSLDQGLQFLIQYYNGEERAKGNILERFSAQQFPDLHSELNLSSLELGDSALYFCASSVVQGPPTDTQYFGPGTRLTVL.

The chain couples TRBV20-1 to TRBJ2-3; D not certain. The germline V gene encodes CDR1 DFQATT and CDR2 SNEGSKA (reference sequence). Trimming pared 4 bases from V and 6 bases from J, leaving 11 bases between. The CDR3 has 12 residues. CDR3 DNA: TGCAGTGCTACTGACCTACTGGATACGCAGTATTTT. Protein sequence: CSATDLLDTQYF.

The J gene is TRBJ2-7, the V gene TRBV20-1; 12 bases match TRBD2. This CDR3 contains 17 residues. Looked up from germline, CDR1 is DFQATT and CDR2 is SNEGSKA (reference sequence). After removal of 0 bases from V and 7 bases from J, the junction contained 13 bases not matched to a gene. CDR3 bases: TGCAGTGCTAGAGATTGGCGGCTAGCGGGAGGGTTGGGAGAGCAGTACTTC. Translation: CSARDWRLAGGLGEQYF.

The genes are TRBV9 and TRBJ1-2, with unresolved D. V was cut by 3 bases and J by 4 bases, with 13 bases left in between. CDR3 size: 14 residues. Germline CDR1 reads SGDLS; CDR2 reads YYNGEE. For the CDR3, the DNA is TGTGCCAGCAGCGATCTAAACGGCCTCTATGGCTACACCTTC. Translation gives CASSDLNGLYGYTF.

This rearrangement joins TRBV9 to TRBJ2-4; the D gene is possibly TRBD2 (5 bases). V gave up 4 bases and J gave up 1 base, with 18 bases separating them. CDR3 length: 17 amino acids. Germline CDR1 reads SGDLS; CDR2 reads YYNGEE. The CDR3 region is CASSPRYFRGAKNIQYF. In nucleotides, the CDR3 is TGTGCCAGCAGCCCTAGGTACTTCCGAGGGGCCAAAAACATTCAGTACTTC.

The genes are TRBV19 and TRBJ2-1, with D hard to call. V was pared by 3 bases and J by 5 bases, with 8 bases between. CDR3 length: 13 residues. Per the germline V gene, CDR1 is LNHDA and CDR2 is SQIVND (reference sequence). The CDR3, as DNA: TGTGCCAGTAGTATCAGGCTAGACAATGAGCAGTTCTTC. Residues: CASSIRLDNEQFF. Full variable domain (missing parts from reference TRBV19 and TRBJ2-1): DGGITQSPKYLFRKEGQNVTLSCEQNLNHDAMYWYRQDPGQGLRLIYYSQIVNDFQKGDIAEGYSVSREKKESFPLTVTSAQKNPTAFYLCASSIRLDNEQFFGPGTRLTVL.

The chain employs TRBV14 and TRBJ2-1, with 7 bases aligning to TRBD1. Germline trimming cut 3 bases from V and 12 bases from J; bases unmatched to any gene: 5. This CDR3 comprises 12 residues. The germline V gene has CDR1 SGHDN and CDR2 FVKESK. The CDR3 bases are TGTGCCAGCAGCCAGCAGACAGGGCGGCAGTTCTTC. Translating it yields CASSQQTGRQFF.

The chain recombines TRBV20-1 with TRBJ2-3; 8 bases are a match to TRBD2. The V segment lost 2 bases and the J segment 5 bases; nucleotides outside the gene matches: 9. CDR3 length: 15 amino acids. Germline CDR1 is DFQATT and CDR2 is SNEGSKA (reference sequence). The CDR3 coding sequence is TGCAGTGCTAGAAGTCGAGCGGGAGTTTTAGATACGCAGTATTTT. As protein: CSARSRAGVLDTQYF.